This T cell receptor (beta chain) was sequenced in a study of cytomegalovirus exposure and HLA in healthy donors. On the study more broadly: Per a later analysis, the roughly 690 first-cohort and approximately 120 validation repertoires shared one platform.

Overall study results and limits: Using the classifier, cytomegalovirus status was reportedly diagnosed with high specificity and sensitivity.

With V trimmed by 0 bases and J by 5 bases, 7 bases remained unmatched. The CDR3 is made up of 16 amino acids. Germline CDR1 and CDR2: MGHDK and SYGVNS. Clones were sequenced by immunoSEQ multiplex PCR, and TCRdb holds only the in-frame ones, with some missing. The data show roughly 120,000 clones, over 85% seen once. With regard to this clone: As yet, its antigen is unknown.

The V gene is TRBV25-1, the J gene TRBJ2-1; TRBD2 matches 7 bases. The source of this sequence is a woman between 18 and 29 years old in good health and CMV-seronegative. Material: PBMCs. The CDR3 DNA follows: TGTGCCAGCAGTGAATATGGGCTAGCGGATGACAATGAGCAGTTCTTC. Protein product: CASSEYGLADDNEQFF.